This T cell receptor (beta chain) was captured in a study of cytomegalovirus exposure and HLA in healthy donors. PCR used 60 Vbeta primers and 13 Jbeta primers. Sequencing used immunoSEQ multiplex PCR; TCRdb keeps in-frame clones, though not all of them. The sample contains 80,000 or so clones, roughly 70% of which appear only once. The CDR3 has 15 residues. Germline CDR1 reads SGHAT; CDR2 reads FQNNGV. Trimming removed 5 bases from V and 4 bases from J, with 16 bases in between. This sequence joins TRBV11-2 and TRBJ2-3, with TRBD1 as a possible D gene (5 bases). This TCR was recovered from a man aged 55-75 years in good health and CMV-seropositive. Input material: PBMCs. The CDR3 loop is CASSPPQGAADTQYF. The CDR3, as DNA: TGTGCCAGCAGCCCACCGCAGGGTGCAGCAGATACGCAGTATTTT.